The 9 T cell receptor beta chains reported below all come from one sample, sequenced in a study of blood T cells in healthy people across ages. Using a J-beta primer mix together with a sample-barcoded 5' primer, a second PCR was run for about 6 to 12 cycles. TCRdb reprocessed the 5' RACE reads with MiXCR, giving one entry per CDR3 protein. The top ten hold about an eighth of the sample, which has about 1.1 million distinct CDR3 sequences, 35% to 40% seen once. The sample comprised blood. These receptors were collected from a young man in good health.

In this sample, this clonotype turned up many times. The V and J genes are TRBV29-1 and TRBJ1-6; D remains unclear. Germline-derived CDR1 and CDR2 are SQVTM and ANQGSEA. This CDR3 region has 13 residues. The V end was cut by 4 bases, the J end by 7 bases, with 11 bases between. The CDR3 DNA follows: TGCAGCGTTGGCGAGGGTACCAATTCACCCCTCCACTTT. Residues: CSVGEGTNSPLHF.

J is TRBJ2-1 and V is TRBV9, with D uncertain. Germline loops: CDR1 SGDLS, CDR2 YYNGEE. This CDR3 comprises 16 residues. The ends were cut back, 2 bases at V and 5 bases at J, with 17 bases in the middle. CDR3 in DNA: TGTGCCAGCAGCGTCGGTTCCCGCGAGGTCGACAATGAGCAGTTCTTC. Translation gives CASSVGSREVDNEQFF.

This clonotype turned up a few times. The J gene is TRBJ2-3, the V gene TRBV5-1; TRBD2 might be the D (5 bases). Germline CDR1 and CDR2: SGHRS and YFSETQ. With 4 bases removed from V and 1 base from J, the gap between germline ends came to 16 bases. The CDR3 consists of 16 residues. The chain's CDR3 is CASSPKASGGTDTQYF. DNA for the CDR3: TGCGCCAGCAGCCCGAAAGCGAGCGGCGGCACAGATACGCAGTATTTT.

The rearrangement joins TRBV3-1 to TRBJ2-5; perhaps TRBD1 as D (6 bases). The CDR3 runs 15 residues. CDR1 and CDR2 (germline): LGHDT, YNNKEL (reference sequence). The V end was cut by 1 base, the J end by 11 bases, with 20 bases between. This CDR3 reads CASSQVAGARNEQYF. Here the CDR3 DNA reads TGTGCCAGCAGCCAAGTCGCAGGGGCGCGTAATGAGCAGTACTTC.

This clonotype has just one count. The CDR3 reads CSVRRGTDTQYF. CDR3 sequence (DNA): TGCAGCGTTAGGCGTGGCACAGATACGCAGTATTTT. The V gene is TRBV29-1, the J gene TRBJ2-3; D remains unclear. The CDR3 is made up of 12 amino acids. The V and J ends lost 5 bases and 1 base respectively, with 7 bases between them. The germline V gene encodes CDR1 SQVTM and CDR2 ANQGSEA.

The rearrangement joins TRBV29-1 to TRBJ2-1, with 7 bases fitting TRBD1. The CDR3 has 14 amino acids. Germline CDR1 and CDR2: SQVTM and ANQGSEA. V lost 0 bases, J lost 10 bases, and 9 bases stayed unmatched. Written as DNA, the CDR3 is TGCAGCGTTGAAGAACCGGGACAGTCCTACGAGCAGTTCTTC. Translating it yields CSVEEPGQSYEQFF.

The chain combines TRBV27 with TRBJ1-2; 7 positions agree with TRBD1. This CDR3 has 13 amino acids. Germline V lookup: CDR1 MNHEY, CDR2 SMNVEV (reference sequence). V was pared by 5 bases and J by 7 bases, with 7 bases of the junction left unmatched. CDR3 amino acids: CASSVKGASGYTF. The DNA for the CDR3 is TGTGCCAGCAGTGTAAAGGGGGCATCTGGCTACACCTTC.

This clonotype was recorded a few times. The J gene is TRBJ2-3, the V gene TRBV20-1, with a possible D match to TRBD2 (5 bases). With 8 bases removed from V and 3 bases from J, the gap between germline ends came to 24 bases. The CDR3 covers 16 residues. CDR1 is DFQATT, CDR2 SNEGSKA, per germline (reference sequence). CDR3 nucleotide sequence: TGCAGTCATTTAATCCGGCGTAGAGGGTTGACAGATACGCAGTATTTT. This translates into CSHLIRRRGLTDTQYF.

The gene calls are TRBV15 and TRBJ1-2; maybe TRBD1 (6 bases). The CDR3 covers 15 residues. Germline V gene data show CDR1 as LNHNV and CDR2 as YYDKDF (reference sequence). Trimming stripped 1 base from V and 6 bases from J, with 15 bases between. CDR3 coding DNA: TGTGCCACCAGCAGAGGTGCAGGGGTCAAAGATGGCTACACCTTC. Amino acids: CATSRGAGVKDGYTF.